This T cell receptor beta chain was documented in a study of Graves' ophthalmopathy and Graves' hyperthyroidism. Investigators amplified TCR beta CDR3 regions from RNA transcripts. First-round RT-PCR used HTBI primers; second-round multiplex PCR followed. Using its own MiXCR run on the multiplex PCR reads, TCRdb lists one record per CDR3 protein. The top ten clones hold around 10% of a sample with over a million distinct CDR3 sequences, 36% of them seen once. Germline lookup yields CDR1 KGHDR and CDR2 SFDVKD. This CDR3 has 14 residues. Trimming at V came to 5 bases and at J to 6 bases, leaving 4 bases not matched to a gene.

V gene TRBV24-1 combines with J gene TRBJ2-2, with 8 bases lining up with TRBD1. The sample taken for sequencing was peripheral blood or thyroid tissue (not recorded which). The receptor comes from an adult man with Graves' hyperthyroidism. This CDR3 reads CATSGAGGSGELFF. CDR3 nucleotides: TGTGCCACCAGTGGTGCAGGGGGCTCCGGGGAGCTGTTTTTT.